One sample yielded the 23 T cell receptor beta chains listed below, sequenced in a study of blood T cells in healthy people across ages. A second PCR of roughly 7 to 11 cycles used a sample-barcoded 5' primer and a J-beta primer mix. TCRdb re-called the 5' RACE reads with MiXCR, one entry per CDR3 protein. The table has over a million distinct CDR3 sequences, under 55% seen once. The source material was blood. The receptors stem from a woman aged 55-69 years in good health.

Only a few counts were recorded for this clonotype. The chain is built from TRBV20-1 and TRBJ2-3, with 9 nucleotides matching TRBD2. The CDR3 spans 14 residues. V lost 3 bases, J lost 2 bases, and 3 bases stayed unmatched. Germline V CDR1 and CDR2: DFQATT, SNEGSKA (reference sequence). This CDR3 reads CSASLAGPTDTQYF. CDR3 nucleotides: TGCAGTGCTAGTCTAGCGGGACCCACAGATACGCAGTATTTT.

V usage is TRBV28 and J usage is TRBJ2-3; 10 bases are a match to TRBD1. Unmatched junction bases numbered 6, after V lost 8 bases and J lost 10 bases. The CDR3 spans 12 residues. From germline, CDR1 is MDHEN and CDR2 SYDVKM. In nucleotides, the CDR3 is TGTGCCAGCGGAGGACAGGGGGTTTCGCAGTATTTT. This codes for CASGGQGVSQYF.

This clonotype was observed a few times. The J gene is TRBJ2-7, the V gene TRBV28, with TRBD1 identical over 7 bases. CDR3 length: 14 residues. V lost 4 bases, J lost 4 bases, and 7 bases stayed unmatched. Germline V CDR1 and CDR2: MDHEN, SYDVKM. CDR3 residues: CASSSAPGQYEQYF. DNA of the CDR3: TGTGCCAGCAGTTCTGCTCCGGGACAGTACGAGCAGTACTTC.

CDR3 amino acids: CATSRASGSTGELFF. The CDR3 nucleotides read TGTGCCACCAGCCGAGCTAGCGGGAGTACCGGGGAGCTGTTTTTT. The V and J genes are TRBV15 and TRBJ2-2; 10 positions agree with TRBD2. Germline assignment: CDR1 LNHNV and CDR2 YYDKDF (reference sequence). This CDR3 is built from 15 residues. Trimming at V came to 5 bases and at J to 5 bases, leaving 5 bases not matched to a gene.

The rearrangement joins TRBV11-2 to TRBJ2-3, with D maybe TRBD1 (6 bases). The V and J ends lost 4 bases and 6 bases respectively, with 17 bases between them. The CDR3 has 15 residues. Looked up from germline, CDR1 is SGHAT and CDR2 is FQNNGV. Written as DNA, the CDR3 is TGTGCCAGCAGCTATTCTGTCAGGGGCCGGGATACGCAGTATTTT. Amino acid sequence: CASSYSVRGRDTQYF.

The chain carries TRBV30 and TRBJ2-7, with a weak D call TRBD2 (6 bases). The CDR3 runs 15 residues. V shed 5 bases and J shed 0 bases, with 17 bases lying between them. Germline assignment: CDR1 GTSNPN and CDR2 SVGIG (reference sequence). The CDR3 nucleotides read TGTGCCTGGGCGCGAGGCGGGGCCAGCTCCTACGAGCAGTACTTC. Protein: CAWARGGASSYEQYF.

The CDR3: CASRPGTATPSYEQYF. The CDR3 DNA sequence: TGTGCCAGCAGACCTGGGACAGCTACTCCCTCCTACGAGCAGTACTTC. V is TRBV28 and J is TRBJ2-5, with 7 nucleotides matching TRBD1. The J call may be incorrect, as the DNA end agrees better with TRBJ2-7. The germline V gene has CDR1 MDHEN and CDR2 SYDVKM. The CDR3 is made up of 16 amino acids.

CDR3: CSARDEGLAGGLLAKNIQYF. The CDR3 nucleotides are TGCAGTGCTAGAGACGAAGGACTAGCGGGAGGGCTTCTAGCCAAAAACATTCAGTACTTC. The chain recombines TRBV20-1 with TRBJ2-4; 15 nucleotides match TRBD2. Germline assignment: CDR1 DFQATT and CDR2 SNEGSKA (reference sequence). With 0 bases clipped from V and 0 bases from J, the junction kept 9 bases outside the gene matches. The CDR3 runs 20 residues.

This clonotype appeared a few times. The rearrangement joins TRBV5-1 to TRBJ2-7; D is tentatively TRBD1 or TRBD2 (5 bases each). Trimming took 4 bases from V and 1 from J, leaving 15 bases between them. The CDR3 has 15 residues. Looked up from germline, CDR1 is SGHRS and CDR2 is YFSETQ. CDR3: CASSLGMGPSYEQYF. The DNA for the CDR3 is TGCGCCAGCAGCCTGGGTATGGGACCATCCTACGAGCAGTACTTC. Looking up the rest from reference TRBV5-1 and TRBJ2-7 gives the full variable domain: KAGVTQTPRYLIKTRGQQVTLSCSPISGHRSVSWYQQTPGQGLQFLFEYFSETQRNKGNFPGRFSGRQFSNSRSEMNVSTLELGDSALYLCASSLGMGPSYEQYFGPGTRLTVT.

This clonotype was counted between two and nine times. V is TRBV7-3 and J is TRBJ2-3; 12 bases fit TRBD1. The CDR3 covers 16 residues. Germline CDR1 and CDR2: SGHTA and FQGTGA. The ends lost 2 bases at V and 3 bases at J; junction bases unmatched: 3. For the CDR3, the DNA is TGTGCCAGCAGCTTAGGGACAGGGGGCGTAACAGATACGCAGTATTTT. Its protein is CASSLGTGGVTDTQYF.

This clonotype was seen a few times. The chain recombines TRBV29-1 with TRBJ2-7; 8 positions match TRBD2. The CDR3 spans 11 residues. CDR1 is SQVTM, CDR2 ANQGSEA, per germline. The DNA for the CDR3 is TGCGCCGGGGGGGATCTCAACGAGCAGTACTTC. It yields the protein CAGGDLNEQYF.

This clonotype has more than one count but fewer than ten. The V and J genes are TRBV27 and TRBJ2-5; 8 nucleotides match TRBD2. The V gene end was trimmed by 10 bases and the J gene end by 0 bases; junction bases not matched to a gene: 7. CDR3 length equals 14 residues. Germline CDR1 and CDR2: MNHEY and SMNVEV (reference sequence). This CDR3 is CATRLLADQETQYF. DNA of the CDR3: TGTGCCACAAGACTACTAGCGGACCAAGAGACCCAGTACTTC.

CDR3 in DNA: TGTGCCACCCAGGAAGGAGATGAGCAGTTCTTC. Amino acid sequence: CATQEGDEQFF. The chain uses TRBV11-2 and TRBJ2-1; D remains ambiguous. V lost 10 bases, J lost 8 bases, and 12 bases lay in between. Germline loops: CDR1 SGHAT, CDR2 FQNNGV. The CDR3 has 11 amino acids.

This chain joins TRBV9 and TRBJ1-2, with TRBD1 matching 10 bases. The V and J ends lost 4 bases and 7 bases, in that order; junction bases with no gene match: 19. The CDR3 sequence is 18 residues long. The germline gives CDR1 SGDLS, CDR2 YYNGEE. The CDR3 sequence: CASSRTGTGAARTRGYTF. The CDR3, as DNA: TGTGCCAGCAGCCGCACCGGGACAGGGGCCGCTAGGACCCGTGGCTACACCTTC.

J is TRBJ1-2 and V is TRBV29-1; D remains unclear. Germline CDR1 is SQVTM and CDR2 is ANQGSEA. The CDR3 runs 13 residues. Trimming took off 0 bases at V and 5 bases at J, with 10 bases between the two ends. In DNA form, the CDR3 reads TGCAGCGTTGAAGATCCCTCAGAATATGGCTACACCTTC. It encodes CSVEDPSEYGYTF.

The chain links TRBV25-1 to TRBJ2-1, with D perhaps matching TRBD2 (5 bases). The CDR3 length is 11 residues. Trimming pared 3 bases from V and 15 bases from J, leaving 12 bases between. The germline V gene encodes CDR1 MGHDK and CDR2 SYGVNS. The CDR3 DNA is TGTGCCAGCAGTGAGGGCTCTAGCTGGTTCTTC. Amino acid sequence: CASSEGSSWFF. The full variable domain, completed using reference TRBV25-1 and TRBJ2-1, is EADIYQTPRYLVIGTGKKITLECSQTMGHDKMYWYQQDPGMELHLIHYSYGVNSTEKGDLSSESTVSRIRTEHFPLTLESARPSHTSQYLCASSEGSSWFFGPGTRLTVL.

This clonotype was detected ten times or more. The CDR3 DNA is TGTGCCAGCAGTTTATCGATCGGGACCTCCTACGAGCAGTACTTC. Its translation: CASSLSIGTSYEQYF. The chain carries TRBV27 and TRBJ2-7; D may correspond to TRBD1 or TRBD2 (5 bases each). In germline, CDR1 is MNHEY, CDR2 SMNVEV (reference sequence). Trimming removed 0 bases from V and 0 bases from J, with 9 bases in between. This CDR3 has 15 amino acids.

On this clonotype: This sequence may be a read error, since a much larger clone differs from it by one base. J is TRBJ2-3 and V is TRBV4-2, with 8 nucleotides matching TRBD2. CDR3 length: 15 amino acids. From germline, CDR1 is LGHNA and CDR2 YNFKEQ. J was trimmed by 6 bases and V by 4 bases; bases with no gene match: 9. CDR3 sequence (DNA): TGTGCCAGCAGCCCCGTACGAGCGGGAGTTGATACGCAGTATTTT. It specifies CASSPVRAGVDTQYF.

The J gene is TRBJ2-1, the V gene TRBV7-6, with D maybe TRBD1 (6 bases). V was pared by 3 bases and J by 9 bases, with 18 bases between. The CDR3 covers 15 residues. From germline, CDR1 is SGHVS and CDR2 FNYEAQ. As DNA, the CDR3 is TGTGCCAGCAGCTTTAAACAGGGCGCGACGGGTGAGCAGTTCTTC. Amino acids: CASSFKQGATGEQFF.

The rearrangement uses TRBV12-3 or TRBV12-4 and TRBJ2-3; D possibly corresponds to TRBD2 (5 bases). Trimming stripped 6 bases from V and 5 bases from J, with 15 bases between. There are 14 residues in the CDR3. CDR3 nucleotides: TGTGCCAGCAGCCAGAAAGGACGGGGAGATACGCAGTATTTT. Protein: CASSQKGRGDTQYF.

This clonotype was recorded only once. The rearrangement uses TRBV7-2 and TRBJ2-3; 8 bases agree with TRBD1. Germline CDR1 and CDR2: SGHTA and FQGNSA. The CDR3 is made up of 19 amino acids. Losses at the gene ends were 3 bases for V and 0 bases for J; bases not matched to a gene: 14. DNA for the CDR3: TGTGCCAGCAGCTTGGGCAGGGGGCGCCTTCGACGGAGCACAGATACGCAGTATTTT. Its protein product is CASSLGRGRLRRSTDTQYF.

The chain employs TRBV29-1 and TRBJ1-1; a possible D gene is TRBD1 (5 bases). Trimming took 4 bases from V and 7 from J, leaving 16 bases between them. Germline assignment: CDR1 SQVTM and CDR2 ANQGSEA. The CDR3 has 13 residues. This CDR3 is CSVVGTSGGEAFF. The CDR3 bases are TGCAGCGTTGTGGGGACCTCTGGGGGTGAAGCTTTCTTT.

This clonotype came up a few times. The chain joins TRBV25-1 to TRBJ2-5; D gene uncertain. Germline V CDR1 and CDR2: MGHDK, SYGVNS. The CDR3 runs to 12 residues. V shed 6 bases and J shed 5 bases, with 10 bases lying between them. The CDR3 loop is CASRRGVETQYF. The CDR3, as DNA: TGTGCCAGCAGAAGAGGAGTTGAGACCCAGTACTTC.